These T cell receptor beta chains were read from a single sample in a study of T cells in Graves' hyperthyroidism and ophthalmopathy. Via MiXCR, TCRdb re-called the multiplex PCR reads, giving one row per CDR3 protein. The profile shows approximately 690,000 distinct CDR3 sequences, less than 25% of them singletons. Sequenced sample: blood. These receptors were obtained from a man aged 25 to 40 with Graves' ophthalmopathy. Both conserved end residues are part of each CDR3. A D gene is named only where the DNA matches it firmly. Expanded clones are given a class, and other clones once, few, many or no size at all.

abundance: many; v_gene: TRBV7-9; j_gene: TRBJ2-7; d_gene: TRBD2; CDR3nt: TGTGCCAGCAGCATCGGACTAGTCTCCTACGAGCAGTACTTC; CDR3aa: CASSIGLVSYEQYF
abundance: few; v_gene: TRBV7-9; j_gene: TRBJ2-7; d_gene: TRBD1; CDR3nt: TGTGCCAGCAGTCTCCAGGGGGCGCAAGAGCAGTACTTC; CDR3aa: CASSLQGAQEQYF
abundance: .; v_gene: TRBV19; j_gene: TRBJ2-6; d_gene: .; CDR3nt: TGTGCCAGTACCTCGACAGCTCTGGGGGCCAACGTCCTGACTTTC; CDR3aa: CASTSTALGANVLTF
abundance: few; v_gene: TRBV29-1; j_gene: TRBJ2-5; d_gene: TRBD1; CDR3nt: TGCAGCGTTGAACGGACAGGGGAGACCCAGTACTTC; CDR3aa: CSVERTGETQYF
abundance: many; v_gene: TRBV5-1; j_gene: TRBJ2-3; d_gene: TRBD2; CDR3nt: TGCGCCAGCAGCTTGGCTAGCGGGAATTCGGCAGATACGCAGTATTTT; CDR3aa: CASSLASGNSADTQYF
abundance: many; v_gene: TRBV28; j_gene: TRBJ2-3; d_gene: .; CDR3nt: TGTGCCAGCAGTGGAATTTATATTCAGAGGGAGGACACAGATACGCAGTATTTT; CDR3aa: CASSGIYIQREDTDTQYF
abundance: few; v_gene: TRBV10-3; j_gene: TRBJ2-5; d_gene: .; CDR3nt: TGTGCCATCAGTGAGTACCAAGAGACCCAGTACTTC; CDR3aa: CAISEYQETQYF
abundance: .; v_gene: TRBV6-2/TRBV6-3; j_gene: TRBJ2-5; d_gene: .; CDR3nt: TGTGCCAGCAGTCATTCAACCTGGGAGACCCAGTACTTC; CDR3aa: CASSHSTWETQYF
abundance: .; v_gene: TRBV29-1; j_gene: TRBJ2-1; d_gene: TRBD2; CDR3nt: TGCAGCGTTGAAGATCCGAAGTCCGGGACTAGCGGATACAATGAGCAGTTCTTC; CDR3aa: CSVEDPKSGTSGYNEQFF
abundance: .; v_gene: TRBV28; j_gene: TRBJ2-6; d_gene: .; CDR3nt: TGTGCCACACGGACAGCCCCTACCTCTGGGGCCAACGTCCTGACTTTC; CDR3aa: CATRTAPTSGANVLTF
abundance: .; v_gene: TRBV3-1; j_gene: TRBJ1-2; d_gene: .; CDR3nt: TGTGCCAGCAGGGAAACGGCGGGGAACTATGGCTACACCTTC; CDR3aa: CASRETAGNYGYTF
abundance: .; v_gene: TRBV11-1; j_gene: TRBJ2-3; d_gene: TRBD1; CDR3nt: TGTGCCAGCAGCTTGATTGGGACAGGGGCCCTGAGGGATACGCAGTATTTT; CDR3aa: CASSLIGTGALRDTQYF
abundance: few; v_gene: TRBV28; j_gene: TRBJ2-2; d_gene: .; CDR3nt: TGTGCCAGCAGTTTCAGAATTTCCGGGACAAAGAACACCGGGGAGCTGTTTTTT; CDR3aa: CASSFRISGTKNTGELFF
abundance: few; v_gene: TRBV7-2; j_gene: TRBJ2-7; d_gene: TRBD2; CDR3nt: TGTGCCAGCAGCTTAATGCCTAGCGGAACCTACGAGCAGTACTTC; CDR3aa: CASSLMPSGTYEQYF
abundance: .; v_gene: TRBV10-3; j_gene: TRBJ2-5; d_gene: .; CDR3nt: TGTGCCACCCGTGGGGGCCCTCAAGAGACCCAGTACTTC; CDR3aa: CATRGGPQETQYF
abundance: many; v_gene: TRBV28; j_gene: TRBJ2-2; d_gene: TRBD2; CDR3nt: TGTGCCAGCGAACGTAGTCTTGGGAGGGGCGGCGGGGAGCTGTTTTTT; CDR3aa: CASERSLGRGGGELFF
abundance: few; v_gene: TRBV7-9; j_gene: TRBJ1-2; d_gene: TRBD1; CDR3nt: TGTGCCAGCACCTTAGGAGGCCGAGGGAGAACAGGGGCAAATGACTATGGCTACACCTTC; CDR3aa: CASTLGGRGRTGANDYGYTF
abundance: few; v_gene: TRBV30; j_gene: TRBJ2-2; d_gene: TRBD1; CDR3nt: TGTGCCTGGATGGGGCCAGGGGGTTTGATCGGGGAGCTGTTTTTT; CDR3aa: CAWMGPGGLIGELFF
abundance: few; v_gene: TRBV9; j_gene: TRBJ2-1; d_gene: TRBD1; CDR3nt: TGTGCCAGCAGCGTAGCCCGGGACAGGGTCCAGTTCTTC; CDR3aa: CASSVARDRVQFF
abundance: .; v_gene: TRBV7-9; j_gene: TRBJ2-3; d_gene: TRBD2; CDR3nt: TGTGCCAGCAGCTCGGTTCCGGGAGGAGTAGGGCGCACAGATACGCAGTATTTT; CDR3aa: CASSSVPGGVGRTDTQYF
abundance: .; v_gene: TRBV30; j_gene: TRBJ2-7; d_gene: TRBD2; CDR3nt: TGTGCCAGTAGGCGTTATAGCGGGAGTACCTACGAGCAGTACTTC; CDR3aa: CASRRYSGSTYEQYF
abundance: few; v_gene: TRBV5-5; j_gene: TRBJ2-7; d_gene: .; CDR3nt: TGTGCCAGCAGCCCGACCGGCCGGAGTGGTTACGAGCAGTACTTC; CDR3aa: CASSPTGRSGYEQYF
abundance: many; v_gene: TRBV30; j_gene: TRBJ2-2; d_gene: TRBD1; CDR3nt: TGTGCCTGGAGCGACAGGGTCACCGGGGAGCTGTTTTTT; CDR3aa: CAWSDRVTGELFF
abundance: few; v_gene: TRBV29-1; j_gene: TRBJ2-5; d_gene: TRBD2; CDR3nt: TGCAGCGTTGAACACCCAACTAGCGGGAGGATAGAGACCCAGTACTTC; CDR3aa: CSVEHPTSGRIETQYF
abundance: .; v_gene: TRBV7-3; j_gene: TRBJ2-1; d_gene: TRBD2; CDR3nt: TGTGCCAGCAGCGGCGGACTAGGAGGGCGAATGTCCTACAATGAGCAGTTCTTC; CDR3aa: CASSGGLGGRMSYNEQFF